This TCR beta chain was profiled in a study of CD8 T cells in Susac syndrome. Findings of the study overall: Only a relatively small number of individuals were included in the TCR sequencing and HLA analysis.

In blood CD8+ and CD4+ T cells, TCR beta underwent sequencing. Comments on this clonotype: Its antigen remains unknown.

This CDR3 comprises 21 residues. Per the germline V gene, CDR1 is SGHTA and CDR2 is FQGTGA. V was clipped by 4 bases and J by 0 bases; unmatched bases: 19. RNA was extracted with the RNeasy kit, and a quantity of about 0.45 to 1 ug was reverse transcribed using random hexamers. TCR beta CDR3 was amplified by immunoSEQ covering 54 Vbeta and 13 Jbeta. TCRdb ran MiXCR on the immunoSEQ multiplex PCR reads and lists one entry per CDR3 protein. Counted here are 200,000 to 250,000 distinct CDR3 sequences, approximately 95% occurring once; the ten biggest clones make up 0.085% to 0.1%. The sequenced sample consisted of CD4+ T cells from PBMCs. The TCR originated in a human donor with multiple sclerosis. V gene TRBV7-3 combines with J gene TRBJ2-1; 9 positions agree with TRBD2. Here the CDR3 DNA reads TGTGCCAGCAGCTCACCAACTAGCGGGCCATCCCAGGGGAGCTCCTACAATGAGCAGTTCTTC. This encodes CASSSPTSGPSQGSSYNEQFF.